A selection of T cell receptor beta chains follows, all from one sample in a study of blood T cell repertoires in COVID-19. Here immunoSEQ multiplex PCR was the method, and the copy in TCRdb shows in-frame clones only, minus some. The table records over 150,000 clones, about nine tenths of them present only once. Specimen: peripheral blood. These receptors all come from a man younger than 35 who had recovered from COVID-19. CDR3s include the opening cysteine and the closing phenylalanine or tryptophan. Clone size, where shown, is once, few, many, or a class for clones that have expanded.

TRBV12-2	TRBJ1-6	many	CASRYRAPLHF
TRBV27	TRBJ1-1	.	CASSALTGVGTEAFF
TRBV28	TRBJ1-1	.	CASSYPAQGVTEAFF
TRBV7-2	TRBJ2-2	once	CASSTRLAGVTGELFF
TRBV29-1	TRBJ1-1	.	CSVGAVEAFF
TRBV6-5	TRBJ2-1	.	CASSRGSKTYNEQFF
TRBV3-1/TRBV3-2	TRBJ2-1	.	CASSQRNEQFF
TRBV12-5	TRBJ2-5	once	CASGLSPRGFLGAGGQETQYF
TRBV19	TRBJ1-2	.	CASSSSQGTHGYTF
TRBV12-5	TRBJ1-5	.	CASGLSAGGQPQHF
TRBV6-5	TRBJ2-2	.	CASSAGTKDTGELFF
TRBV6-5	TRBJ1-2	.	CASRPSGGAYGYTF
TRBV9	TRBJ2-1	.	CASSPEDRVDNEQFF
TRBV4-3	TRBJ2-1	.	CASSQELAGVQDEQFF
TRBV12-1	TRBJ1-2	.	CASNPTYGYTF
TRBV28	TRBJ2-1	.	CASSPPGGTTSYNEQFF
TRBV5-4	TRBJ2-7	.	CASRLTGDGAYEQYF
TRBV12-5	TRBJ1-3	.	CATEQGRNTIYF
TRBV28	TRBJ1-2	.	CASSLQNPGQGIGYTF
TRBV18	TRBJ2-7	once	CASSDGTSYEQYF
TRBV7-6	TRBJ2-7	.	CASSLVGEQYF
TRBV19	TRBJ1-5	.	CASSMGKQGEDQPQHF